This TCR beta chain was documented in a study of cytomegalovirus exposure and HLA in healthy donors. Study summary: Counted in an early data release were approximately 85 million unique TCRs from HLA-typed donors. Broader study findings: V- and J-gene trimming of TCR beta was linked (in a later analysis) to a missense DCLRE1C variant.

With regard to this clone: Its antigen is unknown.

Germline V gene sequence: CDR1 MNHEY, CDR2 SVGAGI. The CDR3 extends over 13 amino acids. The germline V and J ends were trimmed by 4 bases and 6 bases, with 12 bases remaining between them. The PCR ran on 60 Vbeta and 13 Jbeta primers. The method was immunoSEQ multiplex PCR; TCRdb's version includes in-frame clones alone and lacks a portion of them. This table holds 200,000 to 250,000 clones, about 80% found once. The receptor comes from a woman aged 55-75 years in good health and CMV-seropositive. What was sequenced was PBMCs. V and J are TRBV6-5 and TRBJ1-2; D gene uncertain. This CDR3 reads CASSSPGWDGYTF. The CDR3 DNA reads TGTGCCAGCAGTTCTCCGGGGTGGGATGGCTACACCTTC.